Listed below are T cell receptor beta chains from one sample, sequenced in a study of blood T cell repertoires in COVID-19. Profiling relied on immunoSEQ multiplex PCR, and the TCRdb table lists in-frame clones only, not all of them. The data show over 250,000 clones, roughly 80% seen once. Sequencing input: PBMCs or T cells enriched from blood (not recorded which). These TCRs come from a man in his forties or fifties who had been exposed to COVID-19. CDR3s include the opening cysteine and the closing phenylalanine or tryptophan. The D gene is left open where the match is weak. Size is stated for part of the rows, as once, few or many counts, or as a class when the clone is expanded.

TRBJ1-1	few	-	TRBV18	TGTGCCAGCTCACAGCTCGGGGCTGAAGCTTTCTTT	CASSQLGAEAFF
TRBJ2-3	-	TRBD2	TRBV6-2/TRBV6-3	TGTGCCAGCAGTTCCATCCGGGACTACACAGATACGCAGTATTTT	CASSSIRDYTDTQYF
TRBJ1-4	-	-	TRBV28	TGTGCCAGCAGCTCCCCGCGGGGACCCAATGAAAAACTGTTTTTT	CASSSPRGPNEKLFF
TRBJ2-7	-	-	TRBV7-9	TGTGCCAGCAGGTTGGACTCAGAGGACGAGCAGTACTTC	CASRLDSEDEQYF
TRBJ2-6	-	-	TRBV6-5	TGTGCCAGCAACAGGGTGTGGACTGGGGCCAACGTCCTGACTTTC	CASNRVWTGANVLTF
TRBJ1-2	-	-	TRBV10-3	TGTGCCATCAGCGCCGCCTCCGGGGATTATGGCTACACCTTC	CAISAASGDYGYTF
TRBJ2-1	-	TRBD2	TRBV7-6	TGTGCCAGCAGCACCTTACTAGCGGACCCAACGGGTGAGCAGTTCTTC	CASSTLLADPTGEQFF
TRBJ1-2	-	-	TRBV18	TGTGCCAGCTCACCCACCTGGGCAGCCGGCCTTTTATATGGCTACACCTTC	CASSPTWAAGLLYGYTF
TRBJ2-3	-	TRBD2	TRBV6-6	TGTGCCAGCCACAAGCGGGAGGGCAGCAGGGATACGCAGTATTTT	CASHKREGSRDTQYF
TRBJ2-7	-	TRBD2	TRBV29-1	TGCAGCGTTTATGTACTAGCGCGAAACTACGAGCAGTACTTC	CSVYVLARNYEQYF
TRBJ2-7	-	TRBD1	TRBV6-4	TGTGCCAGCAGGACAGGGGGCGGCTACGAGCAGTACTTC	CASRTGGGYEQYF
TRBJ1-1	-	TRBD1	TRBV10-3	TGTGCCATCAGTGTACGTGACAGGGGTGACACTGAAGCTTTCTTT	CAISVRDRGDTEAFF
TRBJ2-3	few	-	TRBV7-3	TGTGCCAGCAGCCCTTGGGGGCCGAGCGATACGCAGTATTTT	CASSPWGPSDTQYF
TRBJ1-3	-	-	TRBV12-3/TRBV12-4	TGTGCCTCAAAAAGGGGATCTGGAAACACCATATATTTT	CASKRGSGNTIYF
TRBJ2-3	-	-	TRBV19	TGTGCCAGTAGTATAGATCGAGGCTGGTTCACAGATACGCAGTATTTT	CASSIDRGWFTDTQYF
TRBJ2-7	-	-	TRBV27	TGTGCCAGCAGGCAAACTGGGGACACGAGCTACGAGCAGTACTTC	CASRQTGDTSYEQYF
TRBJ1-2	-	-	TRBV6-2/TRBV6-3	TGTGCCAGCAGTTACTTCACGGATGGCTACACCTTC	CASSYFTDGYTF
TRBJ1-1	-	-	TRBV19	TGTGCCAATAAAGGCTGGAGGAACACTGAAGCTTTCTTT	CANKGWRNTEAFF
TRBJ1-1	-	-	TRBV7-9	TGTGCCAGCAGCTCTTCCTCTGACGGAGGTGCTGAAGCTTTCTTT	CASSSSSDGGAEAFF
TRBJ1-2	once	TRBD1	TRBV7-3	TGTGCCAGCAGCCCCGACAGGGGATTAGGCGGCTACACCTTC	CASSPDRGLGGYTF
TRBJ2-3	-	TRBD2	TRBV5-1	TGCGCCAGCAGCTTAGCGGGAGGGCCAGATACGCAGTATTTT	CASSLAGGPDTQYF
TRBJ1-2	-	TRBD1	TRBV6-5	TGTGCCAGCAGTTTACAGGGGGCAAAGGGTGGCTACACCTTC	CASSLQGAKGGYTF
TRBJ1-1	-	-	TRBV5-8	TGTGCCAGCAGCTTTAAAGGGGTTGGAATTGAAGCTTTCTTT	CASSFKGVGIEAFF
TRBJ2-7	few	TRBD2	TRBV18	TGTGCCAGCCGTTTGACTAGCGGGAGGGACAAGCAGTACTTC	CASRLTSGRDKQYF
TRBJ1-2	-	-	TRBV18	TGTGCCAGCTCACCCTCGGGGGGCAAGGATGGCTACACCTTC	CASSPSGGKDGYTF
TRBJ1-5	once	-	TRBV19	TGTGCCAGTAGTTTCACACTAAATAGCAATCAGCCCCAGCATTTT	CASSFTLNSNQPQHF
TRBJ1-2	-	-	TRBV7-8	TGTGCCAGCAGCTTAGATTGGAAGGGGTCGGGTGGCTACACCTTC	CASSLDWKGSGGYTF
TRBJ2-1	once	TRBD2	TRBV5-5	TGTGCCAGCACCCCGGGACTAGCGACCAATGAGCAGTTCTTC	CASTPGLATNEQFF
TRBJ2-2	-	-	TRBV30	TGTGCCTGGAGAGAGTGGAACAGCCCCACCGGGGAGCTGTTTTTT	CAWREWNSPTGELFF
TRBJ2-2	-	TRBD1	TRBV19	TGTGCCAGTAGTAAAGGGACAGCTACGAACACCGGGGAGCTGTTTTTT	CASSKGTATNTGELFF
TRBJ1-1	-	-	TRBV15	TGTGCCACCAGCTCACGGGACTTGGGGACTGAAGCTTTCTTT	CATSSRDLGTEAFF
TRBJ2-5	-	-	TRBV6-5	TGTGCCAGCAGACCCGACACGGTCGGGACCCAGTACTTC	CASRPDTVGTQYF
TRBJ2-7	-	TRBD2	TRBV7-9	TGTGCCAGCAGCCCGACTAGCGGGAGCTTGAACGAGCAGTACTTC	CASSPTSGSLNEQYF
TRBJ1-6	-	TRBD1	TRBV30	TGTGCCTGGCAGGGCGACAGGGGGAATTCACCCCTCCACTTT	CAWQGDRGNSPLHF